These 30 T cell receptor beta chains were all obtained from the same sample, sequenced in a study of shared clonotypes between healthy human individuals (dated by TCRdb to the early 2020s). Library construction relied on the immunoSEQ multiplex PCR assay. The source is immuneACCESS, and TCRdb retained only in-frame sequences with V and J called. Part of the clones is not carried over; for the studies checked, unresolved V genes explain less than half of this, and the remainder is unexplained. This sample has roughly 500,000 clones in its table, and roughly 95% of those were observed once. Approximately 0.06% of the sample rests with the top ten. The specimen sequenced was naive CD4+ T cells sorted from blood. Sample cell subset or site, as interpreted from the label and publication: CD45RA+ positively selected. The receptors shown here come from a woman younger than 45 in good health.

The chain combines TRBV2 with TRBJ1-5, with D possibly being TRBD1 (6 bases). Germline V lookup: CDR1 SNHLY, CDR2 FYNNEI. The V and J ends lost 2 bases and 3 bases respectively, with 11 bases between them. The CDR3 is 15 residues long. CDR3 sequence (DNA): TGTGCCAGCAGTGAACAGGGGCAAGTCAATCAGCCCCAGCATTTT. It encodes CASSEQGQVNQPQHF.

This chain joins TRBV2 and TRBJ2-7; D may correspond to TRBD1 or TRBD2 (6 bases each). The germline V gene encodes CDR1 SNHLY and CDR2 FYNNEI. There are 14 residues in the CDR3. Trimming removed 4 bases from V and 2 bases from J, with 12 bases in between. The CDR3 here is CASSGRGHTYEQYF. The DNA of the CDR3 is TGTGCCAGCAGTGGTCGGGGGCACACCTACGAGCAGTACTTC. Full variable domain (missing parts from reference TRBV2 and TRBJ2-7): EPEVTQTPSHQVTQMGQEVILRCVPISNHLYFYWYRQILGQKVEFLVSFYNNEISEKSEIFDDQFSVERPDGSNFTLKIRSTKLEDSAMYFCASSGRGHTYEQYFGPGTRLTVT.

This sequence joins TRBV19 and TRBJ1-2; 9 nucleotides align to TRBD1. The CDR3 contains 14 residues. The germline CDR1 and CDR2 sequences are LNHDA and SQIVND (reference sequence). Losses at the gene ends were 6 bases for V and 4 bases for J; bases not matched to a gene: 6. CDR3 loop: CASSRGQGSYGYTF. The CDR3 bases are TGTGCCAGTAGCCGTGGACAGGGGAGCTATGGCTACACCTTC.

The V call is TRBV7-2, the J call TRBJ1-2, with TRBD1 matching 7 bases. The junction had 3 bases not matched to a gene; V was cut back by 5 bases and J by 3 bases. The germline V gene encodes CDR1 SGHTA and CDR2 FQGNSA. The CDR3 covers 13 residues. Written as DNA, the CDR3 is TGTGCCAGCAGCCAGGGACAGTACTATGGCTACACCTTC. This encodes CASSQGQYYGYTF.

This rearrangement joins TRBV9 to TRBJ2-1; D is tentatively TRBD1 or TRBD2 (5 bases each). Germline values: CDR1 SGDLS, CDR2 YYNGEE. CDR3 length equals 17 residues. Trimming took off 0 bases at V and 0 bases at J, with 13 bases between the two ends. CDR3 bases: TGTGCCAGCAGCGTAGCCCAGAGGGACCTCTCCTACAATGAGCAGTTCTTC. This translates into CASSVAQRDLSYNEQFF.

This clone is a singleton in its sample. This chain uses TRBV28 with TRBJ1-3; weak D call: TRBD1 (5 bases). Germline V gene sequence: CDR1 MDHEN, CDR2 SYDVKM. V was pared by 2 bases and J by 2 bases, with 10 bases between. The CDR3 has 15 amino acids. CDR3 sequence (DNA): TGTGCCAGCAGTTTAGAGGGGACCACTGGAAACACCATATATTTT. Encoded protein: CASSLEGTTGNTIYF.

Points on this clone: In the same sample, other DNA sequences code for this CDR3. This chain uses TRBV7-9 with TRBJ1-3; no reliable D call. Per germline, CDR1 SEHNR and CDR2 FQNEAQ (reference sequence). Trimming stripped 0 bases from V and 1 base from J, with 1 base between. This CDR3 has 13 residues. CDR3 region: CASSLASGNTIYF. The CDR3 bases are TGTGCCAGCAGCTTAGCTTCTGGAAACACCATATATTTT.

CDR3 coding DNA: TGTGCCAGCTCACCGGGAGACAGGGGGGGATTTGAGCAGTTCTTC. Translating it yields CASSPGDRGGFEQFF. J is TRBJ2-1 and V is TRBV18; 9 nucleotides match TRBD1. Germline CDR1 is KGHSH and CDR2 is LQKENI. CDR3 length: 15 residues. V trimming: 3 bases; J trimming: 9 bases; junction bases outside the gene matches: 9. Combining the CDR3 with reference TRBV18 and TRBJ2-1 gives the whole variable domain NAGVMQNPRHLVRRRGQEARLRCSPMKGHSHVYWYRQLPEEGLKFMVYLQKENIIDESGMPKERFSAEFPKEGPSILRIQQVVRGDSAAYFCASSPGDRGGFEQFFGPGTRLTVL.

The chain recombines TRBV19 with TRBJ1-2, with TRBD1 identical over 8 bases. Trimming took 9 bases from V and 6 from J; bases not matched to a gene: 3. Germline V lookup: CDR1 LNHDA, CDR2 SQIVND (reference sequence). The CDR3 has 11 amino acids. CDR3 in amino acids: CASKTGDGYTF. The CDR3 DNA reads TGTGCCAGCAAGACAGGGGATGGCTACACCTTC.

The V and J genes are TRBV4-1 and TRBJ1-2; D gene uncertain. Trimming pared 4 bases from V and 4 bases from J, leaving 10 bases between. The CDR3 extends over 13 amino acids. CDR1 and CDR2 from the germline V gene are MGHRA and YSYEKL. The CDR3 DNA reads TGCGCCAGCAGCCGGCCCAACCGCTATGGCTACACCTTC. Translated: CASSRPNRYGYTF.

The chain employs TRBV28 and TRBJ2-5; 7 bases line up with TRBD2. Germline V gives CDR1 MDHEN, CDR2 SYDVKM. The trim removed 4 bases at V and 0 bases at J, leaving 5 bases unmatched. CDR3 length equals 15 residues. The CDR3 DNA is TGTGCCAGCAGTTCGGGAGGCGGGTACCAAGAGACCCAGTACTTC. It codes for CASSSGGGYQETQYF. Full variable domain (remainder filled in from reference TRBV28 and TRBJ2-5): DVKVTQSSRYLVKRTGEKVFLECVQDMDHENMFWYRQDPGLGLRLIYFSYDVKMKEKGDIPEGYSVSREKKERFSLILESASTNQTSMYLCASSSGGGYQETQYFGPGTRLLVL.

The chain combines TRBV7-9 with TRBJ1-1; weak D call: TRBD1 (6 bases). CDR1 SEHNR and CDR2 FQNEAQ come from the germline V gene (reference sequence). V lost 5 bases to trimming and J lost 3 bases, with 13 bases between them. The CDR3 runs 14 residues. CDR3 loop: CASSPGTLDTEAFF. CDR3 nucleotide sequence: TGTGCCAGCAGCCCCGGGACATTGGACACTGAAGCTTTCTTT.

This clone showed up just once. The chain joins TRBV7-9 to TRBJ1-5, with D maybe TRBD1 (5 bases). The germline V gene has CDR1 SEHNR and CDR2 FQNEAQ (reference sequence). This CDR3 is built from 14 residues. The V end was cut by 3 bases, the J end by 4 bases, with 10 bases between. The CDR3 loop is CASSFGQGNQPQHF. The CDR3 DNA is TGTGCCAGCAGCTTTGGTCAGGGTAATCAGCCCCAGCATTTT.

The rearrangement uses TRBV11-3 and TRBJ2-1; D is uncertain. Between the trimmed V and J ends, which lost 3 bases and 6 bases, there was a span of 12 bases. The CDR3 loop spans 14 amino acids. Germline CDR1 and CDR2: SGHNT and YENEEA. CDR3 protein: CASSFSRNLNEQFF. The CDR3, as DNA: TGTGCCAGCAGCTTCAGTAGAAACCTCAATGAGCAGTTCTTC.

This clone was counted once. The rearrangement links TRBV5-4 to TRBJ2-7; TRBD2 agrees at 8 bases. Trimming cost V 4 bases and J 2 bases; bases outside gene matches: 8. Germline lookup yields CDR1 SGHNT and CDR2 YYREEE (reference sequence). The length of the CDR3 is 15 residues. CDR3 in amino acids: CASSRGGSGTYEQYF. CDR3 DNA sequence: TGTGCCAGCAGCCGGGGGGGGTCAGGGACCTACGAGCAGTACTTC.

V usage is TRBV5-1 and J usage is TRBJ2-2; D call uncertain. V lost 4 bases, J lost 2 bases, and 12 bases lay in between. Looked up from germline, CDR1 is SGHRS and CDR2 is YFSETQ. The CDR3 totals 15 residues. CDR3 in DNA: TGCGCCAGCAGCAAGGGTAGCTTAAACACCGGGGAGCTGTTTTTT. It codes for CASSKGSLNTGELFF. The full variable domain, rest sourced from reference TRBV5-1 and TRBJ2-2, is KAGVTQTPRYLIKTRGQQVTLSCSPISGHRSVSWYQQTPGQGLQFLFEYFSETQRNKGNFPGRFSGRQFSNSRSEMNVSTLELGDSALYLCASSKGSLNTGELFFGEGSRLTVL.

V is TRBV19 and J is TRBJ2-3; 8 bases map to TRBD2. CDR3 size: 16 residues. Germline lookup yields CDR1 LNHDA and CDR2 SQIVND (reference sequence). Germline trimming cut 0 bases from V and 4 bases from J; bases unmatched to any gene: 6. The CDR3 spells CASSIERLARADTQYF. In DNA, the CDR3 is TGTGCCAGTAGTATAGAACGACTAGCGCGTGCAGATACGCAGTATTTT.

The chain carries TRBV9 and TRBJ2-3, with 9 bases lining up with TRBD2. CDR1 is SGDLS, CDR2 YYNGEE, per germline. The length of the CDR3 is 15 residues. V trimming: 2 bases; J trimming: 1 base; junction bases outside the gene matches: 2. CDR3 loop: CASSVLAGRTDTQYF. The CDR3 DNA follows: TGTGCCAGCAGCGTCCTAGCGGGACGCACAGATACGCAGTATTTT.

The rearrangement links TRBV18 to TRBJ2-7; 9 bases align to TRBD1. Per the germline V gene, CDR1 is KGHSH and CDR2 is LQKENI. This CDR3 contains 14 residues. The J segment lost 5 bases and the V segment lost 3 bases, leaving 5 bases of the junction unmatched. CDR3 sequence (DNA): TGTGCCAGCTCACCGGGGACAGGGATGGACGAGCAGTACTTC. This translates into CASSPGTGMDEQYF.

This clone was picked up one time. The rearrangement joins TRBV5-1 to TRBJ2-2; D call uncertain. Deletions cut 0 bases from V and 4 bases from J, with 7 bases between. Germline-derived CDR1 and CDR2 are SGHRS and YFSETQ. This CDR3 spans 14 amino acids. The CDR3: CASSLGRTTGELFF. For the CDR3, the DNA is TGCGCCAGCAGCTTGGGGAGAACCACCGGGGAGCTGTTTTTT.

Regarding this clone: This is likely a read error, given that the CDR3 carries no conserved phenylalanine or tryptophan at its end. V is TRBV11-1 and J is TRBJ1-1, with TRBD1 matching 12 bases. This CDR3 has 13 amino acids. V lost 9 bases, J lost 11 bases, and 10 bases stayed unmatched. CDR1 is SGHAT, CDR2 FQDESV, per germline (reference sequence). The CDR3 region is CASIGTGGSMAFY. CDR3 bases: TGTGCCAGTATCGGGACAGGGGGCTCTATGGCTTTCTAT.

This clone occurred once. The chain carries TRBV18 and TRBJ2-2; D possibly uses TRBD1 or TRBD2 (6 bases each). This CDR3 is built from 14 residues. From germline, CDR1 is KGHSH and CDR2 LQKENI. Between the trimmed V and J ends, which lost 1 base and 6 bases, there was a span of 9 bases. CDR3 sequence reads: CASSPRGASGELFF. DNA of the CDR3: TGTGCCAGCTCACCACGGGGGGCCTCCGGGGAGCTGTTTTTT.

V usage is TRBV5-6 and J usage is TRBJ2-1, with 9 bases aligning to TRBD1. The CDR3 covers 13 residues. Germline values: CDR1 SGHDT, CDR2 YYEEEE. Unmatched junction bases numbered 4, after V lost 4 bases and J lost 8 bases. CDR3 nucleotide sequence: TGTGCCAGCAGCGGGGACAGGGCGGATGAGCAGTTCTTC. Translation gives CASSGDRADEQFF. The full variable domain, its missing parts supplied by reference TRBV5-6 and TRBJ2-1, is DAGVTQSPTHLIKTRGQQVTLRCSPKSGHDTVSWYQQALGQGPQFIFQYYEEEERQRGNFPDRFSGHQFPNYSSELNVNALLLGDSALYLCASSGDRADEQFFGPGTRLTVL.

The V call is TRBV5-8, the J call TRBJ1-1, with no clear D. The CDR3 runs 15 residues. CDR1 and CDR2 from the germline V gene are SGHTS and YDEGEE. The V and J ends lost 0 bases and 1 base respectively, with 10 bases between them. CDR3 in DNA: TGTGCCAGCAGCTTGGAGGACCGCCCGAACACTGAAGCTTTCTTT. Its translation: CASSLEDRPNTEAFF.

The chain combines TRBV28 with TRBJ2-7, with 10 bases that match TRBD2. The ends lost 7 bases at V and 1 base at J; junction bases unmatched: 7. The CDR3 has 15 amino acids. Per the germline V gene, CDR1 is MDHEN and CDR2 is SYDVKM. As DNA, the CDR3 is TGTGCCAGCACTGCTAGCGGGAGTGGGTCCTACGAGCAGTACTTC. Translation: CASTASGSGSYEQYF.

The rearrangement uses TRBV2 and TRBJ1-4; TRBD1 is a possible D gene (5 bases). Germline values: CDR1 SNHLY, CDR2 FYNNEI. Trimming cost V 6 bases and J 4 bases, with 9 bases left between them. The CDR3 consists of 13 residues. The chain's CDR3 is CASRGTGNEKLFF. The DNA of the CDR3 is TGTGCCAGCAGAGGGACGGGTAATGAAAAACTGTTTTTT.

This clone was recorded only once. This chain uses TRBV10-3 with TRBJ2-7, with a possible D match to TRBD1 (5 bases). Germline CDR1 and CDR2: ENHRY and SYGVKD. V was cut by 3 bases and J by 6 bases, with 15 bases left in between. The CDR3 sequence is 14 residues long. This chain's CDR3 is CAISEGQGSIEQYF. DNA of the CDR3: TGTGCCATCAGTGAAGGTCAGGGTAGCATCGAGCAGTACTTC.

This clone was seen just once. The chain recombines TRBV19 with TRBJ2-3; 11 positions agree with TRBD2. Trimming cost V 4 bases and J 2 bases; bases outside gene matches: 5. CDR3 size: 16 residues. Germline CDR1 reads LNHDA; CDR2 reads SQIVND (reference sequence). The CDR3 DNA reads as TGTGCCAGTAGTAGGACTAGCGGGCTGATCACAGATACGCAGTATTTT. Its translation: CASSRTSGLITDTQYF.

This chain links TRBV19 with TRBJ1-4, with D unclear. Germline V CDR1 and CDR2: LNHDA, SQIVND (reference sequence). V lost 6 bases, J lost 0 bases, and 11 bases lay in between. CDR3 size: 15 residues. The CDR3 here is CASRAGLATNEKLFF. Written as DNA, the CDR3 is TGTGCCAGTAGAGCAGGCCTTGCAACTAATGAAAAACTGTTTTTT.

This clone is a singleton in its sample. This chain joins TRBV28 and TRBJ2-7; D is undetermined. CDR3 size: 15 residues. The V end lost 3 bases, the J end lost 1 base, and 13 bases lay between the germline ends. Germline CDR1 and CDR2: MDHEN and SYDVKM. This CDR3 is CASSFVGKPSYEQYF. The DNA of the CDR3 is TGTGCCAGCAGTTTTGTAGGGAAGCCATCCTACGAGCAGTACTTC.